This entry describes one T cell receptor (beta chain). Its target is unknown. This CDR3 has 15 residues. The V gene end was trimmed by 4 bases and the J gene end by 3 bases; junction bases not matched to a gene: 3. CDR1 is SGHDN and CDR2 is FVKESK in the germline V gene. The record originates from a study of cytomegalovirus exposure and HLA in healthy donors. Study details: Membership in the Caucasian-associated ancestry cluster was found for 81% of roughly 360 genotyped donors. Study-level findings and limits: TCR association rates varied by HLA locus in a later analysis, with DRB1 highest and HLA-C lowest.

Researchers ran the PCR with 60 Vbeta and 13 Jbeta primers. Methods used by the authors: In a later analysis, 79 million or so unique TCR beta chains included roughly 11 million shared by two or more donors. The table came from immunoSEQ multiplex PCR; TCRdb's copy has only in-frame clones and leaves some out. Clone size and V and J calls were adopted from that table, with D and trimming inferred from the DNA. The sample yields around 93,000 clones, 82% seen once. The chain uses TRBV14 and TRBJ2-3; 11 bases are shared with TRBD2. Material for sequencing was PBMCs. This TCR came from a man between 50 and 59 years old in good health and CMV-seronegative. The CDR3 sequence: CASSRLAGGTDTQYF. CDR3 coding DNA: TGTGCCAGCAGCCGCCTAGCGGGAGGTACAGATACGCAGTATTTT. Filled out from reference TRBV14 and TRBJ2-3, the complete variable domain reads EAGVTQFPSHSVIEKGQTVTLRCDPISGHDNLYWYRRVMGKEIKFLLHFVKESKQDESGMPNNRFLAERTGGTYSTLKVQPAELEDSGVYFCASSRLAGGTDTQYFGPGTRLTVL.